This T cell receptor (beta chain) comes out of a study of cytomegalovirus exposure and HLA in healthy donors. A note on this clone: Its specificity is unknown.

This CDR3 spans 13 amino acids. The germline V gene has CDR1 MNHEY and CDR2 SVGAGI. V was clipped by 0 bases and J by 7 bases, with 6 bases between them. Whole-study results and caveats: The authors later linked a missense DCLRE1C variant to TCR beta V- and J-gene trimming.

PCR employed 60 Vbeta and 13 Jbeta primers. Libraries were prepared by immunoSEQ multiplex PCR; TCRdb keeps only in-frame clonotypes and omits some of them. The data hold under 200,000 clones, with around three quarters observed a single time. This receptor was taken from a woman aged 40 to 50 in good health and CMV-seronegative. Sequenced material: PBMCs. V is TRBV6-5 and J is TRBJ1-4; D is unclear. The CDR3 DNA sequence: TGTGCCAGCAGTTACTCGGGAGCTGAAAAACTGTTTTTT. Translated, it gives CASSYSGAEKLFF.